This TCR beta chain came from a study of OX40 agonist ivuxolimab in advanced cancers. Whole-study context: Dose-escalation patients suffered from hepatocellular carcinoma, melanoma, renal cell or head and neck cancer. Eligibility admitted prior anti-PD-1, anti-PD-L1 or anti-CTLA-4 therapy; about 42% had some. Overall study findings and caveats: By week 6 at 0.1 to 3.0 mg/kg, blood CD4+ and CD8+ T cells had expanded clonally. Among the lowest peripheral clonal expansion occurred in 0.1-3.0 mg/kg partial responders.

J was trimmed by 4 bases and V by 5 bases; bases with no gene match: 10. The CDR3 runs to 15 residues. Germline lookup yields CDR1 SGHTA and CDR2 FQGNSA. On this clone: Its antigen is not identified.

Here immunoSEQ multiplex PCR was the method, and the copy in TCRdb shows in-frame clones only, minus some. The table has about 62,000 clones, 79% seen once. Source: CD4+ or CD8+ T cells sorted from blood, taken in a trial of the OX40 agonist ivuxolimab. The genes are TRBV7-2 and TRBJ1-1; 7 bases align to TRBD1. The receptor was isolated from an adult with an advanced solid tumor such as melanoma, head and neck, liver or kidney cancer. CDR3: CASSKSGRGGTEAFF. For the CDR3, the DNA is TGTGCCAGCAGCAAATCCGGCAGGGGGGGCACTGAAGCTTTCTTT.